The 17 T cell receptor beta chains in this list originate from one sample, sequenced in a study of shared clonotypes between healthy human individuals. Sequenced by immunoSEQ multiplex PCR; TCRdb stores in-frame clones only, minus some. The repertoire has about 680,000 clones, less than 80% of them found once; the top ten carry around 1.8%. The sequenced sample was memory CD4+ T cells sorted from blood. Specified subset: CD45RA-negative fraction. The receptors were gathered from a woman between 25 and 40 years old in good health.

CDR3 sequence (DNA): TGTGCCAGCTCACCCCGGGGGGGCGAGATTCAGCCCCAGCATTTT. This encodes CASSPRGGEIQPQHF. The V call is TRBV18, the J call TRBJ1-5; D possibly corresponds to TRBD1 (6 bases). V lost 3 bases and J 6 bases, leaving 15 bases between the germline ends. CDR3 length equals 15 residues. Germline V gives CDR1 KGHSH, CDR2 LQKENI.

This clone was detected once. V and J are TRBV11-3 and TRBJ2-1; TRBD1 agrees at 8 bases. Germline values: CDR1 SGHNT, CDR2 YENEEA. CDR3 length equals 15 residues. Germline trimming cut 4 bases from V and 1 base from J; bases unmatched to any gene: 3. This CDR3 reads CASSSGQGSYNEQFF. DNA of the CDR3: TGTGCCAGCAGCTCTGGACAGGGATCCTACAATGAGCAGTTCTTC.

V usage is TRBV7-9 and J usage is TRBJ1-4; D is possibly TRBD1 (5 bases). Germline CDR1 reads SEHNR; CDR2 reads FQNEAQ (reference sequence). This CDR3 comprises 14 residues. The germline V and J ends were trimmed by 5 bases and 0 bases, with 7 bases remaining between them. CDR3 nucleotide sequence: TGTGCCAGCAGCGGCAGGGCAACTAATGAAAAACTGTTTTTT. This gives the protein CASSGRATNEKLFF.

This clone was found a few times. This rearrangement joins TRBV7-9 to TRBJ2-7; D remains ambiguous. Germline CDR1 and CDR2: SEHNR and FQNEAQ (reference sequence). Trimming removed 3 bases at V and 0 bases at J, with 9 bases between. The CDR3 is 14 amino acids. The CDR3 spells CASSFDGGSYEQYF. The DNA for the CDR3 is TGTGCCAGCAGCTTCGACGGCGGCTCCTACGAGCAGTACTTC. Based on the CDR3 plus reference TRBV7-9 and TRBJ2-7, the full variable domain is DTGVSQNPRHKITKRGQNVTFRCDPISEHNRLYWYRQTLGQGPEFLTYFQNEAQLEKSRLLSDRFSAERPKGSFSTLEIQRTEQGDSAMYLCASSFDGGSYEQYFGPGTRLTVT.

The chain recombines TRBV5-5 with TRBJ2-3, with TRBD2 matching 9 bases. The CDR3 consists of 15 residues. Germline CDR1 is SGHKS and CDR2 is YYEKEE (reference sequence). The ends lost 4 bases at V and 6 bases at J; junction bases unmatched: 9. Here the CDR3 DNA reads TGTGCCAGCAGCCCGCAGCGGGAGGCACGGGATACGCAGTATTTT. This codes for CASSPQREARDTQYF.

This sequence joins TRBV5-1 and TRBJ2-7; D is perhaps TRBD1 (6 bases). From germline, CDR1 is SGHRS and CDR2 YFSETQ. The germline V and J ends were trimmed by 2 bases and 3 bases, with 9 bases remaining between them. The CDR3 is made up of 13 amino acids. The CDR3 DNA reads as TGCGCCAGCAGCTTCCGGGACAACTACGAGCAGTACTTC. It encodes CASSFRDNYEQYF.

This clone has only a few counts. A much larger clone lies one base from this, so it may be a read error. This CDR3 is also generated by other DNA sequences in the sample. J is TRBJ1-1 and V is TRBV19; the match to TRBD1 covers 11 bases. J lost 3 bases, V lost 5 bases, and 2 bases had no gene match. CDR3 size: 14 residues. Germline-derived CDR1 and CDR2 are LNHDA and SQIVND (reference sequence). The CDR3 here is CASSLDRGHTEAFF. The DNA for the CDR3 is TGTGCCAGTAGTCTGGACAGGGGGCACACTGAAGCTTTCTTT.

Comment on this clone: This may stem from a read error, because a much larger clone lies one nucleotide away. V and J are TRBV5-5 and TRBJ2-7, with unresolved D. The CDR3 is 11 residues long. The germline V gene encodes CDR1 SGHKS and CDR2 YYEKEE (reference sequence). Trimming removed 3 bases at V and 0 bases at J, with 1 base between. The CDR3 DNA is TGTGCCAGCAGCTCCTCCTACGAGCAGTACTTC. It translates to CASSSSYEQYF.

This sequence joins TRBV5-1 and TRBJ2-1, with TRBD1 as a possible D gene (5 bases). CDR1 and CDR2 from the germline V gene are SGHRS and YFSETQ. Deletions cut 7 bases from V and 0 bases from J, with 11 bases between. The CDR3 has 14 amino acids. CDR3 in amino acids: CASCPGNSYNEQFF. CDR3 sequence (DNA): TGCGCCAGCTGCCCAGGGAACTCCTACAATGAGCAGTTCTTC. The entire variable domain, with the rest obtained from reference TRBV5-1 and TRBJ2-1, is as follows: KAGVTQTPRYLIKTRGQQVTLSCSPISGHRSVSWYQQTPGQGLQFLFEYFSETQRNKGNFPGRFSGRQFSNSRSEMNVSTLELGDSALYLCASCPGNSYNEQFFGPGTRLTVL.

The V and J genes are TRBV20-1 and TRBJ2-7; unclear D gene. With 6 bases removed from V and 3 bases from J, the gap between germline ends came to 9 bases. The CDR3 covers 11 residues. Germline CDR1 reads DFQATT; CDR2 reads SNEGSKA (reference sequence). The CDR3 sequence: CSAARSYEQYF. CDR3 sequence (DNA): TGCAGTGCGGCGCGGAGCTACGAGCAGTACTTC.

The chain couples TRBV5-1 to TRBJ2-7, with D perhaps given as TRBD1 or TRBD2 (6 bases each). V gave up 4 bases and J gave up 1 base, with 18 bases separating them. Germline V gene data show CDR1 as SGHRS and CDR2 as YFSETQ. The CDR3 runs 16 residues. The CDR3 spells CASSLDPGATSYEQYF. In nucleotides, the CDR3 is TGCGCCAGCAGCCTGGATCCGGGGGCCACGTCCTACGAGCAGTACTTC.

The chain combines TRBV10-2 with TRBJ2-4; D gene unclear. V was trimmed by 3 bases and J by 1 base, leaving 10 bases between them. The CDR3 has 15 amino acids. Germline lookup yields CDR1 WSHSY and CDR2 SAAADI. CDR3 coding DNA: TGCGCCAGCAGTGACGTCCCGCCGGCCAAAAACATTCAGTACTTC. It is translated as CASSDVPPAKNIQYF.

This clone was found a few times. This chain links TRBV11-2 with TRBJ1-2; D gene ambiguous. From germline, CDR1 is SGHAT and CDR2 FQNNGV. V lost 3 bases, J lost 7 bases, and 18 bases lay in between. This CDR3 contains 15 residues. DNA for the CDR3: TGTGCCAGCAGCTTCCTAACTGACCCAGTGGGTGGCTACACCTTC. Translating gives CASSFLTDPVGGYTF. Filled out from reference TRBV11-2 and TRBJ1-2, the complete variable domain reads EAGVAQSPRYKIIEKRQSVAFWCNPISGHATLYWYQQILGQGPKLLIQFQNNGVVDDSQLPKDRFSAERLKGVDSTLKIQPAKLEDSAVYLCASSFLTDPVGGYTFGSGTRLTVV.

The chain uses TRBV6-1 and TRBJ1-3; perhaps TRBD1 as D (5 bases). The V and J ends lost 6 bases and 4 bases respectively, with 16 bases between them. The CDR3 extends over 15 amino acids. CDR1 is MNHNS, CDR2 SASEGT, per germline. CDR3 sequence (DNA): TGTGCCAGCAGCCCCATTGGAGGGGCGGGAAACACCATATATTTT. It yields the protein CASSPIGGAGNTIYF.

This clone was found a few times. CDR3 in amino acids: CASSLLPLSPSGKDTGELFF. The CDR3 DNA follows: TGTGCCAGCAGCTTACTCCCCCTCTCGCCCTCCGGGAAAGACACCGGGGAGCTGTTTTTT. The chain has TRBV7-7 and TRBJ2-2; the D gene is possibly TRBD2 (5 bases). Between the trimmed V and J ends, which lost 2 bases and 3 bases, there was a span of 25 bases. This CDR3 has 20 amino acids. Germline V gene sequence: CDR1 SSHAT, CDR2 FNYEAQ (reference sequence).

This chain uses TRBV29-1 with TRBJ1-1; 11 nucleotides agree with TRBD1. This CDR3 is 14 amino acids long. CDR1 and CDR2 (germline): SQVTM, ANQGSEA. The V segment lost 7 bases and the J segment 6 bases; nucleotides outside the gene matches: 10. CDR3 sequence: CSASSGGQGAEAFF. In DNA, the CDR3 is TGCAGCGCCTCCTCTGGGGGACAGGGGGCTGAAGCTTTCTTT.

This clone has only a few counts. The identical CDR3 is also encoded by other nucleotide sequences in the sample. The CDR3 DNA reads TGTGCCTGGAGTGTCAGGGGGAGGGAGCAGTTCTTC. Translating it yields CAWSVRGREQFF. The chain joins TRBV30 to TRBJ2-1; a possible D gene is TRBD1 (7 bases). This CDR3 is 12 amino acids long. The germline V gene encodes CDR1 GTSNPN and CDR2 SVGIG (reference sequence). V was shortened by 0 bases and J by 10 bases, with 10 bases between the two germline ends.